The 7 T cell receptor beta chains below were found in one sample sequenced in a study of blood T cell repertoires in COVID-19. Sequencing was performed with immunoSEQ multiplex PCR; in TCRdb, only in-frame clones are kept and a portion is missing. The table records some 300,000 clones, 85% to 90% of them present only once. The material sequenced was PBMCs or T cells enriched from blood (not recorded which). The receptor set was obtained from a man aged 25-40 years who had recovered from COVID-19.

The rearrangement joins TRBV5-8 to TRBJ2-7, with 11 bases identical to TRBD1. Looked up from germline, CDR1 is SGHTS and CDR2 is YDEGEE. The CDR3 is made up of 16 amino acids. V lost 3 bases and J lost 5; bases outside the gene matches: 10. The CDR3: CASSSYPGQGVNEQYF. The CDR3, as DNA: TGTGCCAGCAGCTCCTACCCGGGACAGGGGGTGAACGAGCAGTACTTC.

V is TRBV5-4 and J is TRBJ2-1; D remains ambiguous. The CDR3 contains 12 residues. Germline V CDR1 and CDR2: SGHNT, YYREEE (reference sequence). Trimming cost V 0 bases and J 10 bases, with 8 bases left between them. The CDR3 region has the DNA TGTGCCAGCAGCTTGGACAGTTTGGAGCAGTTCTTC. Translated, it gives CASSLDSLEQFF.

The chain combines TRBV3-1 (or the pseudogene TRBV3-2) with TRBJ1-4; D might be TRBD1 (6 bases). Germline CDR1 reads LGHDT; CDR2 reads YNNKEL (reference sequence). This CDR3 region has 16 residues. With 3 bases removed from V and 9 bases from J, the gap between germline ends came to 20 bases. The CDR3 loop reads CASSQPGTSSRQKLFF. The CDR3 nucleotides are TGTGCCAGCAGCCAGCCCGGGACAAGTTCTAGGCAAAAACTGTTTTTT.

The V gene is TRBV28, the J gene TRBJ2-7; 8 bases align to TRBD1. In germline, CDR1 is MDHEN, CDR2 SYDVKM. CDR3 length: 17 residues. With 2 bases clipped from V and 0 bases from J, the junction kept 9 bases outside the gene matches. Here the CDR3 reads CASSLAGQAPLSYEQYF. The CDR3 DNA sequence: TGTGCCAGCAGTTTAGCGGGACAGGCCCCTCTCTCCTACGAGCAGTACTTC.

The chain couples TRBV5-1 to TRBJ2-7; TRBD2 aligns across 9 bases. The germline gives CDR1 SGHRS, CDR2 YFSETQ. The CDR3 length is 14 residues. With 3 bases clipped from V and 3 bases from J, the junction kept 4 bases outside the gene matches. CDR3 DNA: TGCGCCAGCAGCTCCGGGACTAGCTACTACGAGCAGTACTTC. This encodes CASSSGTSYYEQYF.

The chain recombines TRBV28 with TRBJ1-6; no reliable D call. V was trimmed by 2 bases and J by 0 bases, leaving 11 bases between them. This CDR3 has 17 residues. Per the germline V gene, CDR1 is MDHEN and CDR2 is SYDVKM. CDR3 coding DNA: TGTGCCAGCAGTTTAAGGACGGGGAGCTCCTATAATTCACCCCTCCACTTT. Protein sequence: CASSLRTGSSYNSPLHF.

This chain uses TRBV6-5 with TRBJ2-3; D remains ambiguous. From germline, CDR1 is MNHEY and CDR2 SVGAGI. The CDR3 covers 15 residues. V lost 0 bases and J 2 bases, leaving 9 bases between the germline ends. CDR3 nucleotides: TGTGCCAGCAGTTACTCGATAGCCTTCACAGATACGCAGTATTTT. Its protein product is CASSYSIAFTDTQYF.